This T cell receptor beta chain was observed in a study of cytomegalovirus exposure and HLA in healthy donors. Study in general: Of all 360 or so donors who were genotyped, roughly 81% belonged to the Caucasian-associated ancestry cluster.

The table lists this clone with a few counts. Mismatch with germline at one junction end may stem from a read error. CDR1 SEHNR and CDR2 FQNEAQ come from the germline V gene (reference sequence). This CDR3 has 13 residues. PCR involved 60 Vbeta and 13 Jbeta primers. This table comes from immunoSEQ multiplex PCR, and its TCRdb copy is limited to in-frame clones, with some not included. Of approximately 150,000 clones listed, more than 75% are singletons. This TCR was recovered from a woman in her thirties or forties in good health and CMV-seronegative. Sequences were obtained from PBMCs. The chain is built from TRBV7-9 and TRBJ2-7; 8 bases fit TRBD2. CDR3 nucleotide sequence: TGTTCCAGCAGCTACCCCGGGGGGGACGAGCAGTACTTC. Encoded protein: CSSSYPGGDEQYF.